Listed below are T cell receptor beta chains from one sample, sequenced in a study of immune evolution from preneoplasia to lung adenocarcinoma. Sequencing used immunoSEQ multiplex PCR; TCRdb keeps in-frame clones, though not all of them. This table has 4,900 or so clones, about 78% appearing once. Sequenced material: FFPE minimally invasive lung adenocarcinoma tissue. The origin of the receptors is a person aged 60-79 years with lung adenocarcinoma. CDR3s include the opening cysteine and the closing phenylalanine or tryptophan. D genes are given only for firm matches. The size of a clone is reported for some rows only, either as once, few or many, or as a class for expanded clones.

v_gene	len	j_gene	abundance	d_gene	CDR3aa	CDR3nt
TRBV5-4	14	TRBJ1-2	.	TRBD1	CASSTQGPDYGYTF	TGTGCCAGCAGCACACAGGGGCCTGACTATGGCTACACCTTC
TRBV2	14	TRBJ1-6	.	TRBD1	CASSGGQGISPLHF	TGTGCCAGCAGTGGGGGACAGGGGATATCACCCCTCCACTTT
TRBV29-1	15	TRBJ2-3	.	TRBD2	CSVQPSGGATDTQYF	TGCAGCGTCCAACCGAGCGGGGGAGCCACAGATACGCAGTATTTT
TRBV19	16	TRBJ1-2	.	.	CASTPGSQTSNYGYTF	TGTGCCAGTACCCCCGGGAGCCAGACTTCTAACTATGGCTACACCTTC
TRBV5-1	15	TRBJ1-2	.	TRBD1	CASSSMGQGSYGYTF	TGCGCCAGCAGCTCCATGGGACAGGGGTCCTATGGCTACACCTTC
TRBV19	14	TRBJ2-2	once	TRBD2	CASRGGANTGELFF	TGTGCCAGTCGGGGGGGGGCGAACACCGGGGAGCTGTTTTTT
TRBV4-1	17	TRBJ2-7	once	TRBD1	CASSRGTVGPLSYEQYF	TGCGCCAGCAGCCGAGGGACAGTTGGGCCACTGTCCTACGAGCAGTACTTC
TRBV5-1	16	TRBJ2-7	.	TRBD2	CASSLAGAGGPYEQYF	TGCGCCAGCAGCTTGGCAGGGGCGGGGGGGCCTTACGAGCAGTACTTC
TRBV7-2	16	TRBJ2-1	.	TRBD2	CASSPPGLAGANEQFF	TGTGCCAGCAGCCCACCGGGACTAGCGGGGGCCAATGAGCAGTTCTTC
TRBV18	10	TRBJ2-3	.	.	CASSADTQYF	TGTGCCAGCTCCGCGGATACGCAGTATTTT
TRBV9	15	TRBJ2-1	.	.	CASSVSGRTYNEQFF	TGTGCCAGCAGCGTCTCGGGACGGACCTACAATGAGCAGTTCTTC
TRBV5-1	14	TRBJ1-4	.	.	CASSFRGDNEKLFF	TGCGCCAGCAGCTTTAGGGGGGATAATGAAAAACTGTTTTTT
TRBV5-4	13	TRBJ1-3	.	.	CADGDYSGNTIYF	TGTGCCGATGGGGATTACTCTGGAAACACCATATATTTT
TRBV18	15	TRBJ1-2	.	.	CASSPPEPGSYGYTF	TGTGCCAGCTCACCACCGGAACCGGGGAGCTATGGCTACACCTTC
TRBV28	11	TRBJ2-7	.	.	CASSASYEQYF	TGTGCCAGCAGTGCCTCTTACGAGCAGTACTTC
TRBV7-9	14	TRBJ2-4	.	.	CASRSVERENIQYF	TGTGCCAGCAGATCGGTAGAAAGGGAAAACATTCAGTACTTC
TRBV4-2	15	TRBJ2-2	.	.	CASSQDHRVAGELFF	TGTGCCAGCAGCCAAGATCACAGGGTAGCCGGGGAGCTGTTTTTT
TRBV18	16	TRBJ1-1	.	TRBD1	CASSPPSTGSNTEAFF	TGTGCCAGCTCACCACCGTCGACAGGGTCGAACACTGAAGCTTTCTTT